What follows are 21 T cell receptor beta chains derived from one specimen sequenced in a study of cytomegalovirus exposure and HLA in healthy donors. PCR involved 60 Vbeta and 13 Jbeta primers. Profiling relied on immunoSEQ multiplex PCR, and the TCRdb table lists in-frame clones only, not all of them. The profile shows under 150,000 clones, under 80% of them singletons. The sequenced sample consisted of PBMCs. These receptors were obtained from a woman between 50 and 59 years old in good health and CMV-seropositive.

The chain uses TRBV9 and TRBJ2-1, with D possibly being TRBD1 (6 bases). The CDR3 totals 14 residues. V was shortened by 1 base and J by 7 bases, with 12 bases between the two germline ends. CDR1 is SGDLS and CDR2 is YYNGEE in the germline V gene. DNA for the CDR3: TGTGCCAGCAGCGTAAGGGGGATTGGGAATGAGCAGTTCTTC. Translation: CASSVRGIGNEQFF.

V usage is TRBV7-2 and J usage is TRBJ1-1; TRBD1 agrees at 7 bases. The V gene end was trimmed by 2 bases and the J gene end by 4 bases; junction bases not matched to a gene: 4. CDR3 size: 14 residues. In germline, CDR1 is SGHTA, CDR2 FQGNSA. The CDR3 region has the DNA TGTGCCAGCAGCTTATCGGCAGGGGGCACTGAAGCTTTCTTT. Translated, it gives CASSLSAGGTEAFF.

This chain uses TRBV30 with TRBJ1-2, with no clear D. The CDR3 sequence is 15 residues long. CDR1 is GTSNPN and CDR2 is SVGIG in the germline V gene (reference sequence). V lost 3 bases, J lost 1 base, and 15 bases lay in between. CDR3 region: CAWSRSGILNYGYTF. DNA of the CDR3: TGTGCCTGGAGCCGATCAGGAATCCTTAACTATGGCTACACCTTC.

This clone was picked up one time. The rearrangement joins TRBV7-8 to TRBJ1-3; D is unresolved. The ends were cut back, 4 bases at V and 0 bases at J, with 13 bases in the middle. The germline V gene encodes CDR1 SGHVS and CDR2 FQNEAQ. This CDR3 has 16 amino acids. The CDR3, as DNA: TGTGCCAGCAGCTGGGCGCAACCCAGCTCTGGAAACACCATATATTTT. Translating it yields CASSWAQPSSGNTIYF.

This sequence joins TRBV4-1 and TRBJ1-4; TRBD1 matches 7 bases. In germline, CDR1 is MGHRA, CDR2 YSYEKL. The V gene end was trimmed by 4 bases and the J gene end by 4 bases; junction bases not matched to a gene: 9. The length of the CDR3 is 16 residues. The CDR3 region is CASSPSPGTVNEKLFF. In DNA form, the CDR3 reads TGCGCCAGCAGCCCAAGTCCAGGGACAGTTAATGAAAAACTGTTTTTT.

The CDR3 sequence is CASRRDRGSHQPQHF. The CDR3 DNA sequence: TGTGCCAGCAGAAGAGACAGGGGATCGCATCAGCCCCAGCATTTT. V is TRBV28 and J is TRBJ1-5; TRBD1 aligns across 8 bases. Trimming took 6 bases from V and 5 from J; bases not matched to a gene: 9. Germline V gene data show CDR1 as MDHEN and CDR2 as SYDVKM. The CDR3 is 15 amino acids.

The rearrangement links TRBV2 to TRBJ2-7; TRBD2 is a possible D gene (5 bases). This CDR3 spans 14 amino acids. Germline V gives CDR1 SNHLY, CDR2 FYNNEI. Trimming removed 7 bases from V and 6 bases from J, with 19 bases in between. The CDR3 DNA reads as TGTGCCAGCAAGGCAGAGGGAGCCGGGTCCGAGCAGTACTTC. Residues: CASKAEGAGSEQYF.

The rearrangement joins TRBV30 to TRBJ2-3; 7 bases align to TRBD1. Unmatched junction bases numbered 7, after V lost 4 bases and J lost 0 bases. The CDR3 loop spans 15 amino acids. Looked up from germline, CDR1 is GTSNPN and CDR2 is SVGIG (reference sequence). CDR3 in DNA: TGTGCCTGGACTGTCGAGGGACAGAGCACAGATACGCAGTATTTT. It codes for CAWTVEGQSTDTQYF.

V usage is TRBV5-1 and J usage is TRBJ2-1; D is unresolved. V dropped 5 bases and J dropped 5 bases, with 11 bases sitting between them. The CDR3 covers 13 residues. Germline loops: CDR1 SGHRS, CDR2 YFSETQ. CDR3 sequence: CASRARTDNEQFF. Written as DNA, the CDR3 is TGCGCCAGCAGGGCCCGCACCGACAATGAGCAGTTCTTC.

J is TRBJ2-5 and V is TRBV9; 7 bases fit TRBD2. Germline assignment: CDR1 SGDLS and CDR2 YYNGEE. The CDR3 totals 15 residues. V was clipped by 4 bases and J by 4 bases; unmatched bases: 10. The DNA of the CDR3 is TGTGCCAGCAGCTTTAGCGGGTTCCAGAGAGAGACCCAGTACTTC. It translates to CASSFSGFQRETQYF.

This chain connects TRBV6-5 to TRBJ2-7; the match to TRBD1 covers 8 bases. The germline gives CDR1 MNHEY, CDR2 SVGAGI. The junction had 6 bases not matched to a gene; V was cut back by 7 bases and J by 4 bases. The CDR3 sequence is 13 residues long. The DNA for the CDR3 is TGTGCCAGCATGAGACAGGGGAGGTACGAGCAGTACTTC. This encodes CASMRQGRYEQYF.

This sequence joins TRBV18 and TRBJ1-6; D not resolved. Germline V gives CDR1 KGHSH, CDR2 LQKENI. V shed 2 bases and J shed 0 bases, with 8 bases lying between them. The CDR3 extends over 16 amino acids. In DNA, the CDR3 is TGTGCCAGCTCACCAGGCGCTAGCTCCTATAATTCACCCCTCCACTTT. Its translation is CASSPGASSYNSPLHF.

V and J are TRBV27 and TRBJ2-4; TRBD1 matches 9 bases. V shed 5 bases, J shed 6 bases, and the junction held 11 bases outside the gene matches. CDR1 and CDR2 from the germline V gene are MNHEY and SMNVEV (reference sequence). The CDR3 extends over 16 amino acids. The CDR3 DNA reads TGTGCCAGCAGTCGCTATCCAGGACAGGGGATAAACATTCAGTACTTC. This gives the protein CASSRYPGQGINIQYF.

The CDR3 bases are TGTGCCAGCAGCTTAGCAGACAGGGGAGGTGAGCAGTTCTTC. Translating it yields CASSLADRGGEQFF. The chain links TRBV7-9 to TRBJ2-1, with 8 positions matching TRBD1. In germline, CDR1 is SEHNR, CDR2 FQNEAQ (reference sequence). This CDR3 region has 14 residues. V was clipped by 0 bases and J by 9 bases; unmatched bases: 4.

This clone was seen a few times. The chain links TRBV18 to TRBJ1-2; TRBD1 matches at 9 bases. The CDR3 has 16 residues. Germline assignment: CDR1 KGHSH and CDR2 LQKENI. After removal of 4 bases from V and 4 bases from J, the junction contained 10 bases not matched to a gene. CDR3 sequence (DNA): TGTGCCAGCTCACTCAGAACAGGGGGCACCCTCTATGGCTACACCTTC. Protein: CASSLRTGGTLYGYTF.

The genes are TRBV7-9 and TRBJ1-3, with no clear D. The CDR3 covers 16 residues. Per the germline V gene, CDR1 is SEHNR and CDR2 is FQNEAQ (reference sequence). Trimming took off 1 base at V and 0 bases at J, with 10 bases between the two ends. CDR3 sequence (DNA): TGTGCCAGCAGCTTAGGAGGCCCGGGCTCTGGAAACACCATATATTTT. Translated: CASSLGGPGSGNTIYF.

V usage is TRBV5-6 and J usage is TRBJ1-2; no definite D call. Trimming shortened V by 3 bases and J by 0 bases, and 6 bases separated the two germline ends. Germline V lookup: CDR1 SGHDT, CDR2 YYEEEE. CDR3 size: 13 residues. The DNA of the CDR3 is TGTGCCAGCAGCTCAGGCCCTAACTATGGCTACACCTTC. Encoded protein: CASSSGPNYGYTF.

The V call is TRBV6-5, the J call TRBJ2-7, with D possibly TRBD1 on 6 matching bases. The germline CDR1 and CDR2 sequences are MNHEY and SVGAGI. Trimming took off 8 bases at V and 8 bases at J, with 22 bases between the two ends. CDR3 length: 14 residues. CDR3 region: CASAMRTASTQQYF. The CDR3 nucleotides are TGTGCCAGCGCCATGAGGACAGCCTCTACGCAGCAGTACTTC.

The chain carries TRBV18 and TRBJ1-1; D not resolved. Germline V lookup: CDR1 KGHSH, CDR2 LQKENI. Trimming removed 2 bases from V and 1 base from J, with 5 bases in between. CDR3 length equals 13 residues. CDR3 loop: CASSPGPNTEAFF. CDR3 in DNA: TGTGCCAGCTCACCAGGGCCGAACACTGAAGCTTTCTTT. Full variable domain (remainder filled in from reference TRBV18 and TRBJ1-1): NAGVMQNPRHLVRRRGQEARLRCSPMKGHSHVYWYRQLPEEGLKFMVYLQKENIIDESGMPKERFSAEFPKEGPSILRIQQVVRGDSAAYFCASSPGPNTEAFFGQGTRLTVV.

The rearrangement uses TRBV9 and TRBJ2-1, with D maybe TRBD2 (7 bases). Germline V gene sequence: CDR1 SGDLS, CDR2 YYNGEE. CDR3 size: 15 residues. Trimming pared 5 bases from V and 2 bases from J, leaving 14 bases between. Here the CDR3 reads CASSSLGGPYNEQFF. CDR3 coding DNA: TGTGCCAGCAGTTCCCTCGGGGGGCCCTACAATGAGCAGTTCTTC.

This clone occurred a few times. The chain has TRBV4-2 and TRBJ2-3; 9 nucleotides match TRBD2. J lost 1 base, V lost 1 base, and 3 bases had no gene match. Germline V gives CDR1 LGHNA, CDR2 YNFKEQ. The CDR3 runs to 16 residues. The CDR3 reads CASSQGGGAGTDTQYF. In DNA, the CDR3 is TGTGCCAGCAGCCAAGGCGGGGGGGCCGGCACAGATACGCAGTATTTT.